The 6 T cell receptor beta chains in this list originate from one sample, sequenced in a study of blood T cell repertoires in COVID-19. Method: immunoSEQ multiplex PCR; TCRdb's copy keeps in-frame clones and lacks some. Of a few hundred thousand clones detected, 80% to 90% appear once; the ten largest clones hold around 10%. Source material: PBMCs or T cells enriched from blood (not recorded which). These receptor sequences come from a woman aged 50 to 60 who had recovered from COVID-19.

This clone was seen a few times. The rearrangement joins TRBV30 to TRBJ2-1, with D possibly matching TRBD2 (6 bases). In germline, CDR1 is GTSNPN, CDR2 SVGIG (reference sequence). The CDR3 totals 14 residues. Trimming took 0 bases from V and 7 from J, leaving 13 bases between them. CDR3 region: CAWSVRRGWNEQFF. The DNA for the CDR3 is TGTGCCTGGAGTGTAAGGAGGGGTTGGAATGAGCAGTTCTTC.

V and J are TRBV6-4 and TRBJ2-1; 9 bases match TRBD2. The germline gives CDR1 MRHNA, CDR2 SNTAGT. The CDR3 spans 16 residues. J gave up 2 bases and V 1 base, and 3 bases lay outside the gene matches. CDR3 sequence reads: CASSDWASGAYNEQFF. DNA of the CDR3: TGTGCCAGCAGTGACTGGGCTAGCGGGGCCTACAATGAGCAGTTCTTC.

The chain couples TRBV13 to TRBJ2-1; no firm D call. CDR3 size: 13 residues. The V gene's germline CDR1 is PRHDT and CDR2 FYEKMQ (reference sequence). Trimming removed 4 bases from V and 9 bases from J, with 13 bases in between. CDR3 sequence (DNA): TGTGCCAGCAGCTCCATTGGCCCAGGTGAGCAGTTCTTC. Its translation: CASSSIGPGEQFF.

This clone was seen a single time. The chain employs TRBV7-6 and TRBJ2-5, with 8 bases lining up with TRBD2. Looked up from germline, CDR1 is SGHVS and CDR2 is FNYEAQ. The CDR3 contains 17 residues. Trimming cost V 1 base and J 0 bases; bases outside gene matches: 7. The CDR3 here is CASSLGPPSGYQETQYF. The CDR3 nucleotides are TGTGCCAGCAGCTTAGGCCCCCCTAGCGGGTACCAAGAGACCCAGTACTTC.

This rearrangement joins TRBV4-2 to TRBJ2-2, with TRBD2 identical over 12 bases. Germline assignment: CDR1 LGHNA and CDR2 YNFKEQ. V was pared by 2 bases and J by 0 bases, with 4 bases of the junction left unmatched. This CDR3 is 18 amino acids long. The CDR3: CASSQYTSGGSNTGELFF. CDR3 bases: TGTGCCAGCAGCCAATATACTAGCGGGGGGTCGAACACCGGGGAGCTGTTTTTT.

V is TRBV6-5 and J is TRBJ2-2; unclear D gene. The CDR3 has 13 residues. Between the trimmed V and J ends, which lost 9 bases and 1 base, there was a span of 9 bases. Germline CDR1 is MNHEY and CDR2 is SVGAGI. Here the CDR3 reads CASPVQNTGELFF. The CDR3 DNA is TGTGCCAGTCCGGTGCAGAACACCGGGGAGCTGTTTTTT.